This T cell receptor beta chain derives from a study of blood T cell repertoires in COVID-19 (dated by TCRdb to between 2020 and 2021). About the study as a whole: Collaborator samples came from the United States, Italy and Spain and covered acute and convalescent phases of COVID-19. The material from the prospective study consisted of cDNA or gDNA derived from T cells, B-cell-depleted T cells, or PBMCs. Deeply sampled blood TCRbeta repertoires from subjects exposed to, actively infected with, or recovered from COVID-19 were included in the dataset. The repertoires were released in a freely available public database meant as a resource for research on the immune response to SARS-CoV-2. The samples were drawn from the first 160 participants of the ongoing ImmuneRACE study and from some 1,300 subjects provided by 6 global collaborators. Sample metadata almost always included a de-identified subject ID, COVID-19 status, age in years and sex. Where HLA class I and class II types were available, the types were taken from metadata supplied by the sample provider, not from assay-based typing. Findings and caveats that apply to the study as a whole: Clinical and demographic metadata were provided uncurated, with the amount varying by source and participant.

TCRbeta CDR3 regions were amplified from genomic DNA by means of the immunoSEQ Assay, a bias-controlled multiplex PCR. Per the original workflow: The number of nucleated cells in each sample was estimated from the amplification of reference gene primers within the assay. To quantify the absolute abundance of each unique TCRbeta CDR3 rearrangement, sequence reads were collapsed and filtered. Productive Simpson clonality was computed per sample as the square root of Simpson's diversity index over productive rearrangements. TCRdb mirrors the immuneACCESS table, restricted to in-frame sequences. Some clones are absent from its copies; in checked studies, under half trace to an unresolved V gene, and the reason for the others is unknown. V, J and clone size are taken as reported in that table, and D and trimming were inferred from the DNA itself. Recorded for this sample are about 100,000 clones; approximately 80% of them occurred a single time. Clones ranked in the top ten supply under 35% of the sample.

The CDR3 measures 15 amino acids from cysteine to phenylalanine. CDR3 DNA is the only sequence kept; it has 45 bases, read in frame from the first base. V trim: 6 bases; J trim: 4 bases; unmatched bases: 9. For CDR1 and CDR2, the germline V gene lists MNHEY and SVGAGI. Each collaborating institution followed its own protocols to collect whole blood in K2EDTA tubes. Collaborator samples were shipped for TCRbeta analysis as frozen whole blood, isolated PBMCs, or DNA extracted from either sample type. Concerning this clone: Its antigen is currently not known. Within one base of it there is no much larger clone, and no base qualities were kept.

The TCR was taken from a man between 70 and 80 years old with active or convalescent COVID-19. This sequence uses TRBV6-5 and TRBJ2-7, and TRBD1 matches 10 of the central bases. Source material: peripheral blood. Read as DNA, the sequence is TGTGCCAGCAGGACTACCGGGACAGGGGTATACGAGCAGTACTTC. It specifies CASRTTGTGVYEQYF.